This T cell receptor (beta chain) comes out of a study of cytotoxic CD8 clonotypes in ibrutinib-treated CLL. The data were produced by immunoSEQ multiplex PCR, yet TCRdb's version contains in-frame clones alone and is incomplete. This sample has over 200,000 clones, with roughly three quarters found just once. About 2 micrograms of genomic DNA from cryopreserved PBMCs went into TCR beta libraries. To note about this clone: The antigen remains unidentified.

Study results and caveats: Clonality at baseline surpassed age-matched healthy donors and tracked circulating CD8+ T-cell counts.

Germline trimming cut 0 bases from V and 7 bases from J; bases unmatched to any gene: 9. The CDR3 runs 16 residues. CDR1 SGDLS and CDR2 YYNGEE come from the germline V gene. V and J are TRBV9 and TRBJ2-1; 8 nucleotides align to TRBD1. This clonotype originated in a human donor with chronic lymphocytic leukemia. The sample consisted of PBMCs, taken after 12 months of ibrutinib treatment. The CDR3 DNA sequence: TGTGCCAGCAGCGTAGTTCCTCGGACAGGGTCAAATGAGCAGTTCTTC. This codes for CASSVVPRTGSNEQFF.